This entry concerns a single T cell receptor beta chain. Authors' analysis steps: Using reference gene primer amplification, nucleated cell counts were estimated. The protocol was immunoSEQ multiplex PCR, while the TCRdb copy is restricted to in-frame clones and leaves out a portion. That table is the source of V, J and clone size, and D and trimming were worked out from the DNA. The profile covers over 250,000 clones, with over 75% appearing a single time and approximately 10% taken by the ten largest. This record comes from a study of blood T cell repertoires in COVID-19. In the study overall: Acute-phase and convalescent COVID-19 samples originated in the United States, Italy and Spain. Nucleic acid was either cDNA or gDNA, and it came from T cells, B-cell-depleted T cells, or PBMCs.

The V and J ends lost 0 bases and 1 base, in that order; junction bases with no gene match: 3. The CDR3 spans 16 residues. Per germline, CDR1 SEHNR and CDR2 FQNEAQ (reference sequence). Sequencing input: peripheral blood. This chain uses TRBV7-9 with TRBJ1-1; TRBD1 agrees at 9 bases. The clonotype comes from a woman aged 65 to 85 with acute or convalescent COVID-19. Here the CDR3 reads CASSLAGDRANTEAFF. In DNA, the CDR3 is TGTGCCAGCAGCTTAGCTGGGGACAGGGCGAACACTGAAGCTTTCTTT.